This TCR beta chain was sequenced for a study of response to subunit inactivated influenza vaccine. The study's findings and limits: Only a handful of new T cells, the authors suggested, are recruited with each seasonal influenza vaccination.

This clonotype was seen only a few times. Its antigen is currently unknown. Looked up from germline, CDR1 is MNHEY and CDR2 is SMNVEV (reference sequence). After removal of 5 bases from V and 10 bases from J, the junction contained 18 bases not matched to a gene. The CDR3 sequence is 17 residues long. TCRdb reanalysed the RT-PCR reads using MiXCR and keeps one entry per CDR3 protein. The sample has hundreds of thousands of distinct CDR3 sequences; approximately 17% are singletons. The gene calls are TRBV27 and TRBJ2-1, with TRBD2 identical over 9 bases. The origin of this receptor is a man in his fifties or sixties who received an inactivated influenza vaccine. The sequences come from PBMCs from blood, collected more than 4 days after vaccination. In DNA, the CDR3 is TGTGCCAGCAGTCCCCTTCCCGGGACTAGCACTTCAGGGGAGCAGTTCTTC. Translating it yields CASSPLPGTSTSGEQFF.